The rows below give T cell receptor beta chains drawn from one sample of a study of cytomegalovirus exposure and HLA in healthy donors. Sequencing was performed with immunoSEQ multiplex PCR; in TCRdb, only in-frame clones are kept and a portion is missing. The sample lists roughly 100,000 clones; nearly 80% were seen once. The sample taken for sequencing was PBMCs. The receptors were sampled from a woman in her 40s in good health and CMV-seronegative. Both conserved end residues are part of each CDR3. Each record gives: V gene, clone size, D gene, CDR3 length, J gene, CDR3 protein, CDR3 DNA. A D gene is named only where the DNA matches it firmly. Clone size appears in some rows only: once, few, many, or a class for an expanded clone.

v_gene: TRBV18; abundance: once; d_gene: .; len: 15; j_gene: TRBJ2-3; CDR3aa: CASSPYGERTDTQYF; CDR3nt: TGTGCCAGCTCACCCTACGGGGAGAGGACAGATACGCAGTATTTT
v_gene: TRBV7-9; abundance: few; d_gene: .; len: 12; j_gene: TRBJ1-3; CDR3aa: CASSLSGNTIYF; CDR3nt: TGTGCCAGCAGCTTAAGCGGAAACACCATATATTTT
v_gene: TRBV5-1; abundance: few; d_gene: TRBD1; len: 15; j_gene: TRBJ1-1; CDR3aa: CASSLQGARNTEAFF; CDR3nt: TGCGCCAGCAGCTTACAGGGGGCGCGGAACACTGAAGCTTTCTTT
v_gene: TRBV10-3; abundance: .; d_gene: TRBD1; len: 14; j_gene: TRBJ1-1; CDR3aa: CAISVQGRNTEAFF; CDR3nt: TGTGCCATCAGTGTACAGGGGCGGAACACTGAAGCTTTCTTT
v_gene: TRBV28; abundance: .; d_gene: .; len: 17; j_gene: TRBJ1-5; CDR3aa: CASSFFGGAGNNQPQHF; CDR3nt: TGTGCCAGCAGTTTTTTTGGAGGGGCAGGAAATAACCAGCCCCAGCATTTT
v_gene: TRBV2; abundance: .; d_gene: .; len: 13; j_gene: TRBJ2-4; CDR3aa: CASSDSGRNIQYF; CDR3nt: TGTGCCAGCAGTGATAGTGGGAGGAACATTCAGTACTTC
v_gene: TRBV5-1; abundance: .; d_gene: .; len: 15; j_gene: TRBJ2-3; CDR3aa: CASTKEGGRTDTQYF; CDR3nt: TGCGCCAGCACCAAAGAGGGAGGTCGGACAGATACGCAGTATTTT
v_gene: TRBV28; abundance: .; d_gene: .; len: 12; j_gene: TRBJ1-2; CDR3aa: CASSLNPGGYTF; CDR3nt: TGTGCCAGCAGTTTAAACCCCGGGGGCTACACCTTC
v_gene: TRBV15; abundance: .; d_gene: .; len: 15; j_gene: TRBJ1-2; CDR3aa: CATSRTVTETYGYTF; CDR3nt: TGTGCCACCAGCCGCACCGTAACAGAAACCTATGGCTACACCTTC
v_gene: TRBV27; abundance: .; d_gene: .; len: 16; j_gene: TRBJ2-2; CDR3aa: CASRRTVRTNTGELFF; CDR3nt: TGTGCCAGCAGGAGGACAGTCAGGACGAACACCGGGGAGCTGTTTTTT
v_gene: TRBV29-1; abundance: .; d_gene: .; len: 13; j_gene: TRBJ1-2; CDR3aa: CSVISTAVGDYTF; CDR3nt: TGCAGCGTGATTTCGACCGCAGTAGGGGACTACACCTTC
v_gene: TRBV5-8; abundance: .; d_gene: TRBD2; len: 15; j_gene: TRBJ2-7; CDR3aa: CASSLRIAGVNEQYF; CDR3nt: TGTGCCAGCAGCTTGAGGATAGCGGGAGTCAACGAGCAGTACTTC
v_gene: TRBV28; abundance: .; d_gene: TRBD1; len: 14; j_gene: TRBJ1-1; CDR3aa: CASSLTGGAPEAFF; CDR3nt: TGTGCCAGCAGTTTGACAGGGGGCGCCCCTGAAGCTTTCTTT
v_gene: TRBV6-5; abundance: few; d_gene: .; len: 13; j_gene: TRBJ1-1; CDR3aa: CASRRTANTEAFF; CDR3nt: TGTGCCAGCCGCCGGACAGCGAACACTGAAGCTTTCTTT
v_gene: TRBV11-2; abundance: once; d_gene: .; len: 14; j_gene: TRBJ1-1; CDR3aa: CASSLAGGVPEAFF; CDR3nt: TGTGCCAGCAGCTTAGCGGGAGGGGTTCCTGAAGCTTTCTTT
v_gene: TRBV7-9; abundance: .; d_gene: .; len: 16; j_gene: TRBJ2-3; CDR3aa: CASSFATGHPTDTQYF; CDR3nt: TGTGCCAGCAGCTTCGCGACCGGACATCCGACAGATACGCAGTATTTT
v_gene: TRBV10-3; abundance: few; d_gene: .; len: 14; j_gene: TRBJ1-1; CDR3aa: CAISVHSANTEAFF; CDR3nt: TGTGCCATCAGTGTCCACAGTGCGAACACTGAAGCTTTCTTT
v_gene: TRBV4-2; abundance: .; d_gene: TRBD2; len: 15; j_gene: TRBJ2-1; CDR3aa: CASSQVGLASNEQFF; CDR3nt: TGTGCCAGCAGCCAAGTGGGACTAGCGAGTAATGAGCAGTTCTTC
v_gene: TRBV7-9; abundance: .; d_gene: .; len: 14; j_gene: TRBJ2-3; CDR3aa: CASSIGTPTDTQYF; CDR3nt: TGTGCCAGCAGCATTGGGACACCCACAGATACGCAGTATTTT
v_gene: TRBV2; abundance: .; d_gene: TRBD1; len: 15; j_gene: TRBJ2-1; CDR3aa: CASSEGPDREREQFF; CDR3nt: TGTGCCAGCAGTGAAGGGCCGGACAGGGAACGTGAGCAGTTCTTC
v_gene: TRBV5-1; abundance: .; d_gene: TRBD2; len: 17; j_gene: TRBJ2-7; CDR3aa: CASSSTSSRQWGYEQYF; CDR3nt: TGCGCCAGCAGCTCGACTAGCTCCAGACAATGGGGCTACGAGCAGTACTTC